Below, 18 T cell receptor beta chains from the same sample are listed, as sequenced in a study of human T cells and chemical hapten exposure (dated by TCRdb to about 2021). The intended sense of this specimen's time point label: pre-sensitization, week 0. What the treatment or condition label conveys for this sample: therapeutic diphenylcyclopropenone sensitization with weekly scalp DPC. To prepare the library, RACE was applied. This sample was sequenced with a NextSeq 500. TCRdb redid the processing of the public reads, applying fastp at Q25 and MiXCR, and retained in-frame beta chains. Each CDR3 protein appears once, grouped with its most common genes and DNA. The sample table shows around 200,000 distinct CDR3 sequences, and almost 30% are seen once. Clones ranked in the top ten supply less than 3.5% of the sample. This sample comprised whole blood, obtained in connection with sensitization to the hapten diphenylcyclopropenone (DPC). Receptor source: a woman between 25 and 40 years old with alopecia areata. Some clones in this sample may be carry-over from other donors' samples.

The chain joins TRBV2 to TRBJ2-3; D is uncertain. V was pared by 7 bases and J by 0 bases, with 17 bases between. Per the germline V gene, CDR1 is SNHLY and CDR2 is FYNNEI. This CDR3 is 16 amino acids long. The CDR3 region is CASTPAATRSTDTQYF. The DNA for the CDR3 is TGTGCCAGCACCCCGGCAGCGACCCGGAGCACAGATACGCAGTATTTT.

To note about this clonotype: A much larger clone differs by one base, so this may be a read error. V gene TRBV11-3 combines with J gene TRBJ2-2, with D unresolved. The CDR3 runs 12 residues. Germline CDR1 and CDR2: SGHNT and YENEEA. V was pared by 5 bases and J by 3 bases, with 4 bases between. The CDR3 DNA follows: TGTGCCAGCAGCGCATACACCGGGGAGCTGTTTTTT. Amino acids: CASSAYTGELFF.

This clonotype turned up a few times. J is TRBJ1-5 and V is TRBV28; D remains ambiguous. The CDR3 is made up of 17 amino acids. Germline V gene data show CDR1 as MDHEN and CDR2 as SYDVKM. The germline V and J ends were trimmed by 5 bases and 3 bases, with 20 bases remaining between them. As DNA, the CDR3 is TGTGCCAGCAGTCCCGCGCGTGAGTCCGGGGTCAATCAGCCCCAGCATTTT. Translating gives CASSPARESGVNQPQHF.

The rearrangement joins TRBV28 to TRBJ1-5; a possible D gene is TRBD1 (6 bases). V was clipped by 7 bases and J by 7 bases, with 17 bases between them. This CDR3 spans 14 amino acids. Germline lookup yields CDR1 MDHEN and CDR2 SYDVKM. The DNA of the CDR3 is TGTGCCAGCACCCCCGGGGGGGCGGGACAGCCCCAGCATTTT. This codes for CASTPGGAGQPQHF.

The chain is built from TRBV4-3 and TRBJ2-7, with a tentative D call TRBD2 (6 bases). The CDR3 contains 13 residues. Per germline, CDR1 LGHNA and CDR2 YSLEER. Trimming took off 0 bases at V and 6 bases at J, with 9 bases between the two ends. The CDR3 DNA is TGCGCCAGCAGCCAAGATGGGGGGACCGAGCAGTACTTC. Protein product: CASSQDGGTEQYF.

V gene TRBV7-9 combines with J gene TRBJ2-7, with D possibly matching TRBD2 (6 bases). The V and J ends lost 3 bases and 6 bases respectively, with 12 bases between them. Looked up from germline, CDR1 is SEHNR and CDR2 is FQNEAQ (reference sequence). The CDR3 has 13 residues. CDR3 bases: TGTGCCAGCAGCTTTGGAGGGGCCGGCGAGCAGTACTTC. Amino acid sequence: CASSFGGAGEQYF.

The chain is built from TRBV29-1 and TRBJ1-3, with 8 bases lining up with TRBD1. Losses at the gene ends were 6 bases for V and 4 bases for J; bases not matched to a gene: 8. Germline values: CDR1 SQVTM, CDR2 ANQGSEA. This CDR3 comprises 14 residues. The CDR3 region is CSVDDRGRGNTIYF. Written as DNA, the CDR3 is TGCAGCGTGGATGACAGGGGTCGCGGAAACACCATATATTTT.

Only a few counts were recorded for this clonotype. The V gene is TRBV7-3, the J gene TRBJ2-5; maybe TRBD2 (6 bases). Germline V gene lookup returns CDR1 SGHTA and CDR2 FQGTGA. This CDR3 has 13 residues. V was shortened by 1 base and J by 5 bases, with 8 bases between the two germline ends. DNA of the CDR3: TGTGCCAGCAGCTTAAGGGGGGTTGAGACCCAGTACTTC. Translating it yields CASSLRGVETQYF.

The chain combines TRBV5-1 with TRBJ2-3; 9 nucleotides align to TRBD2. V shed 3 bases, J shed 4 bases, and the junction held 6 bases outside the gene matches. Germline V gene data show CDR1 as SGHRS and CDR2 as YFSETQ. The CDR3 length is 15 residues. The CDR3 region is CASSYGGGGSDTQYF. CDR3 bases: TGCGCCAGCAGCTACGGCGGGGGGGGTTCAGATACGCAGTATTTT.

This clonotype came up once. In DNA, the CDR3 is TGTGCCAGCAACCTCCCGGAGGGGGAGAGAGAGACCCAGTACTTC. It yields the protein CASNLPEGERETQYF. This chain connects TRBV5-6 to TRBJ2-5; D possibly uses TRBD1 or TRBD2 (6 bases each). Germline-derived CDR1 and CDR2 are SGHDT and YYEEEE. V was clipped by 6 bases and J by 4 bases, with 19 bases between them. The CDR3 covers 15 residues.

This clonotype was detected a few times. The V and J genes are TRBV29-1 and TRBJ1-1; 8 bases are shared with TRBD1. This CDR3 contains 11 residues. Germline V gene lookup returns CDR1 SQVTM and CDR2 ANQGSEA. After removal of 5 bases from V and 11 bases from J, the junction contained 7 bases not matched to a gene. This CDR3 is CSVPQGARAFF. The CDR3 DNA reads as TGCAGCGTTCCGCAGGGGGCGAGGGCTTTCTTT.

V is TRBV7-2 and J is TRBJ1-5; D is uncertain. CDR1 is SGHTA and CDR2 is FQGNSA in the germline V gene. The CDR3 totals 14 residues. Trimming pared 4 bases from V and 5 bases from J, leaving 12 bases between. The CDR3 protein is CASSSRWADQPQHF. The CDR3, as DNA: TGTGCCAGCAGCTCGCGCTGGGCGGATCAGCCCCAGCATTTT.

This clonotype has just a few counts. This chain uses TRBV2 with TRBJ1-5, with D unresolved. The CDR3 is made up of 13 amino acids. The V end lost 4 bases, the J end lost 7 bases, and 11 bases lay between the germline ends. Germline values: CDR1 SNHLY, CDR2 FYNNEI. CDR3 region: CASSGWGNQPQHF. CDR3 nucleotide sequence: TGTGCCAGCAGTGGCTGGGGAAACCAGCCCCAGCATTTT. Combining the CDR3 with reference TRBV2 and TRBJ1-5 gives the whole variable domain EPEVTQTPSHQVTQMGQEVILRCVPISNHLYFYWYRQILGQKVEFLVSFYNNEISEKSEIFDDQFSVERPDGSNFTLKIRSTKLEDSAMYFCASSGWGNQPQHFGDGTRLSIL.

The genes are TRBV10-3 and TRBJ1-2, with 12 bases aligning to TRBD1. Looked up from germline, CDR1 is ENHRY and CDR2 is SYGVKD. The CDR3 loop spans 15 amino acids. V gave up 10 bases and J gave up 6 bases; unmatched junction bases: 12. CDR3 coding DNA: TGTGCCACTCGAGGGGACAGGGGGCCAGGGGATGGCTACACCTTC. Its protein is CATRGDRGPGDGYTF.

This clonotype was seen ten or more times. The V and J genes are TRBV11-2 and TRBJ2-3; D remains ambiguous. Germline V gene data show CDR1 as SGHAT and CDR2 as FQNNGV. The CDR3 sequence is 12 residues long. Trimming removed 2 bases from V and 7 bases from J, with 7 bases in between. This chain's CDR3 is CASSLSFNTQYF. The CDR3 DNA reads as TGTGCCAGCAGCTTAAGTTTTAATACGCAGTATTTT.

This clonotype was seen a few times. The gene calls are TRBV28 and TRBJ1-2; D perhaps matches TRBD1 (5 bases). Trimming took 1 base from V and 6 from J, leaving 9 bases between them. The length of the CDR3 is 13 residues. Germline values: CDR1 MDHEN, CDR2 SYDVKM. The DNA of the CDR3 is TGTGCCAGCAGTTTATTGGGGCTCGATGGCTACACCTTC. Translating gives CASSLLGLDGYTF.

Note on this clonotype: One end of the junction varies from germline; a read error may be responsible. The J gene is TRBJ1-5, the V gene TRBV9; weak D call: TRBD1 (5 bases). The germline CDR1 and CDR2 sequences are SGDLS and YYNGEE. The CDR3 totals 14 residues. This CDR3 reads CASSVGGYDHPQHF. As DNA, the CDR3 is TGTGCCAGCAGCGTAGGGGGGTACGATCATCCCCAGCATTTT.

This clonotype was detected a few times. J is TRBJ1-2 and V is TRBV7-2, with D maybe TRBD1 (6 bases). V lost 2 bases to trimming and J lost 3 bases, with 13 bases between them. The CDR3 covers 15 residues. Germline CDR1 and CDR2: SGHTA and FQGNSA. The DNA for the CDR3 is TGTGCCAGCAGCTTATCCGGGGGCTTGGACTATGGCTACACCTTC. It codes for CASSLSGGLDYGYTF.